The 31 T cell receptor beta chains reported below all come from one sample, sequenced in a study of T cell clonotyping in hematopoietic cell transplantation. Time point here: recipient sample about 28 days before transplant, after cytoreduction. Libraries were prepared by immunoSEQ multiplex PCR; TCRdb keeps only in-frame clonotypes and omits some of them. There are some 30,000 clones in the sample; approximately 80% occur only once, and less than 7.5% lies in the top ten. The sequences come from peripheral blood mononuclear cells, collected before stem cell transplant. These receptors originate from a woman in her thirties with chronic myeloid leukemia. Some clones in this sample may be carry-over from other donors' samples.

The V and J genes are TRBV6-9 and TRBJ1-5; TRBD1 is a possible D gene (5 bases). This CDR3 comprises 14 residues. Trimming pared 4 bases from V and 5 bases from J, leaving 12 bases between. The V gene's germline CDR1 is MNHGY and CDR2 SVAAGI. The CDR3 bases are TGTGCCAGCAGTTTGGTGCCAGGGCATCAGCCCCAGCATTTT. The encoded protein is CASSLVPGHQPQHF.

This chain joins TRBV30 and TRBJ1-2, with a tentative D call TRBD1 (6 bases). V was pared by 4 bases and J by 8 bases, with 14 bases between. The CDR3 has 12 amino acids. CDR1 and CDR2 (germline): GTSNPN, SVGIG (reference sequence). The CDR3 spells CAWNAGALGYTF. The CDR3 region has the DNA TGTGCCTGGAATGCAGGGGCCTTAGGCTACACCTTC. Based on the CDR3 plus reference TRBV30 and TRBJ1-2, the full variable domain is SQTIHQWPATLVQPVGSPLSLECTVEGTSNPNLYWYRQAAGRGLQLLFYSVGIGQISSEVPQNLSASRPQDRQFILSSKKLLLSDSGFYLCAWNAGALGYTFGSGTRLTVV.

This chain connects TRBV10-3 to TRBJ1-2; D gene ambiguous. There are 13 residues in the CDR3. V gave up 2 bases and J gave up 8 bases, with 12 bases separating them. CDR1 ENHRY and CDR2 SYGVKD come from the germline V gene. CDR3 sequence (DNA): TGTGCCATCAGTGAGCTGAGGGCTGCGGGCTACACCTTC. Protein sequence: CAISELRAAGYTF.

This rearrangement joins TRBV6-5 to TRBJ1-2, with 8 positions matching TRBD1. Germline lookup yields CDR1 MNHEY and CDR2 SVGAGI. Germline trimming cut 6 bases from V and 4 bases from J; bases unmatched to any gene: 7. The CDR3 has 14 amino acids. The CDR3 region is CASSTRGRLYGYTF. In DNA, the CDR3 is TGTGCCAGCAGCACCAGGGGGCGCCTCTATGGCTACACCTTC.

The chain recombines TRBV25-1 with TRBJ1-2; 8 nucleotides agree with TRBD1. J was trimmed by 8 bases and V by 0 bases; bases with no gene match: 5. CDR1 is MGHDK, CDR2 SYGVNS, per germline. The CDR3 extends over 14 amino acids. As DNA, the CDR3 is TGTGCCAGCAGTGAATACACAGGGGGGAGGGGCTACACCTTC. Amino acids: CASSEYTGGRGYTF.

This sequence joins TRBV7-2 and TRBJ2-3, with unresolved D. Germline V gene data show CDR1 as SGHTA and CDR2 as FQGNSA. There are 14 residues in the CDR3. Between the trimmed V and J ends, which lost 2 bases and 1 base, there was a span of 7 bases. As DNA, the CDR3 is TGTGCCAGCAGCTTAACGAAGGGCACAGATACGCAGTATTTT. It codes for CASSLTKGTDTQYF.

This clone has just a few counts. The chain couples TRBV7-9 to TRBJ2-7; D not resolved. The germline V gene encodes CDR1 SEHNR and CDR2 FQNEAQ (reference sequence). The ends were cut back, 0 bases at V and 2 bases at J, with 8 bases in the middle. The CDR3 covers 14 residues. The CDR3, as DNA: TGTGCCAGCAGCTTAGCTCCTGGTGCCTACGAGCAGTACTTC. Translated: CASSLAPGAYEQYF.

The gene calls are TRBV9 and TRBJ1-2; D unresolved. The CDR3 is made up of 15 amino acids. CDR1 SGDLS and CDR2 YYNGEE come from the germline V gene. Deletions cut 4 bases from V and 5 bases from J, with 18 bases between. In nucleotides, the CDR3 is TGTGCCAGCAGCCAAACGCCGGGGAACCCTTATGGCTACACCTTC. Translation gives CASSQTPGNPYGYTF.

The rearrangement uses TRBV30 and TRBJ1-6; D gene ambiguous. Germline V gene sequence: CDR1 GTSNPN, CDR2 SVGIG (reference sequence). Trimming took 5 bases from V and 10 from J, leaving 6 bases between them. This CDR3 is built from 10 residues. The CDR3 region has the DNA TGTGCCTGGGCAGCCTCACCCCTCCACTTT. The encoded protein is CAWAASPLHF.

The chain carries TRBV2 and TRBJ2-1; D perhaps matches TRBD2 (7 bases). Germline V gives CDR1 SNHLY, CDR2 FYNNEI. V lost 3 bases, J lost 8 bases, and 11 bases lay in between. CDR3 size: 13 residues. The CDR3 nucleotides read TGTGCCAGCAGTGATACGGGGGGCTATGAGCAGTTCTTC. Translated, it gives CASSDTGGYEQFF.

This clone appeared a few times. V gene TRBV5-3 combines with J gene TRBJ2-1, with a tentative D call TRBD1 (5 bases). TRBV5-3 is given ORF status, its function remaining uncertain. The CDR3 contains 13 residues. V lost 7 bases and J 2 bases, leaving 10 bases between the germline ends. CDR3 DNA sequence: TGTGCCAGACGGCAGGGTGCCTACAATGAGCAGTTCTTC. Encoded protein: CARRQGAYNEQFF.

This chain links TRBV19 with TRBJ2-3, with TRBD2 matching over 9 bases. The CDR3 is made up of 15 amino acids. Germline-derived CDR1 and CDR2 are LNHDA and SQIVND (reference sequence). J gave up 4 bases and V 3 bases, and 5 bases lay outside the gene matches. The CDR3 bases are TGTGCCAGTAGTATCTCGCGGGGGGGCCCAGATACGCAGTATTTT. It encodes CASSISRGGPDTQYF.

The CDR3 here is CASSLGSPIPGYEQYF. Written as DNA, the CDR3 is TGTGCCAGCAGCTTGGGGTCCCCCATACCAGGTTACGAGCAGTACTTC. This sequence joins TRBV5-6 and TRBJ2-7; the D is unclear. The germline V and J ends were trimmed by 0 bases and 4 bases, with 17 bases remaining between them. The germline CDR1 and CDR2 sequences are SGHDT and YYEEEE. This CDR3 has 16 residues.

The rearrangement joins TRBV5-1 to TRBJ2-7; TRBD1 aligns across 7 bases. The CDR3 loop spans 16 amino acids. V was clipped by 4 bases and J by 0 bases; unmatched bases: 10. CDR1 is SGHRS and CDR2 is YFSETQ in the germline V gene. The CDR3 nucleotides are TGCGCCAGCAGCCCGCAATCCGGGACAGTCTCCTACGAGCAGTACTTC. Its translation: CASSPQSGTVSYEQYF.

The V call is TRBV4-2, the J call TRBJ2-1, with 8 bases that match TRBD2. In germline, CDR1 is LGHNA, CDR2 YNFKEQ. Losses at the gene ends were 0 bases for V and 9 bases for J; bases not matched to a gene: 13. CDR3 length equals 17 residues. CDR3 residues: CASSQEIERGSRGEQFF. The CDR3, as DNA: TGTGCCAGCAGCCAAGAGATAGAGCGGGGGTCCCGGGGTGAGCAGTTCTTC.

This sequence joins TRBV2 and TRBJ2-7; maybe TRBD1 (6 bases). There are 14 residues in the CDR3. Trimming stripped 8 bases from V and 4 bases from J, with 18 bases between. CDR1 and CDR2 from the germline V gene are SNHLY and FYNNEI. The CDR3 reads CASSKGGRAYEQYF. DNA for the CDR3: TGTGCCAGCTCCAAAGGGGGTAGGGCGTACGAGCAGTACTTC.

The chain employs TRBV19 and TRBJ1-2; no firm D call. This CDR3 region has 14 residues. V shed 7 bases and J shed 4 bases, with 16 bases lying between them. Germline-derived CDR1 and CDR2 are LNHDA and SQIVND (reference sequence). CDR3 nucleotides: TGTGCCAGTACTCCAAAAGGACTGGCCTATGGCTACACCTTC. As protein: CASTPKGLAYGYTF.

The CDR3 reads CASSYISPNGYTF. DNA for the CDR3: TGTGCCAGCAGCTATATCTCACCCAATGGCTACACCTTC. J is TRBJ1-2 and V is TRBV7-9; D not resolved. Trimming cost V 4 bases and J 6 bases, with 12 bases left between them. Per germline, CDR1 SEHNR and CDR2 FQNEAQ (reference sequence). The length of the CDR3 is 13 residues.

The chain employs TRBV6-6 and TRBJ2-5; possible D gene TRBD1, 6 bases. Trimming left V 11 bases short and J 5 bases short, with 15 bases between. Germline V lookup: CDR1 MNHNY, CDR2 SVGAGI (reference sequence). The CDR3 covers 12 residues. Written as DNA, the CDR3 is TGTGCCGGCGGATGGGGGCTGGAGACCCAGTACTTC. This sequence encodes CAGGWGLETQYF.

In this sample, this clone turned up once. The chain recombines TRBV5-1 with TRBJ1-1; D remains unclear. Per the germline V gene, CDR1 is SGHRS and CDR2 is YFSETQ. Trimming cost V 1 base and J 9 bases, with 16 bases left between them. This CDR3 has 14 residues. The CDR3 is CASSLTADNGKAFF. The CDR3 DNA sequence: TGCGCCAGCAGCTTGACGGCTGATAATGGTAAAGCTTTCTTT.

This clone was seen a single time. The chain combines TRBV2 with TRBJ2-2; 7 bases match TRBD2. The germline gives CDR1 SNHLY, CDR2 FYNNEI. The V and J ends lost 7 bases and 0 bases, in that order; junction bases with no gene match: 2. This CDR3 has 14 residues. The CDR3 reads CASKAGPNTGELFF. The CDR3 DNA follows: TGTGCCAGCAAAGCGGGGCCGAACACCGGGGAGCTGTTTTTT.

The chain employs TRBV6-1 and TRBJ1-5, with D tentatively TRBD1 (5 bases). Germline V CDR1 and CDR2: MNHNS, SASEGT. CDR3 size: 13 residues. V lost 8 bases and J 0 bases, leaving 8 bases between the germline ends. The CDR3 sequence: CASWDFSNQPQHF. CDR3 coding DNA: TGTGCCAGCTGGGACTTTAGCAATCAGCCCCAGCATTTT.

In this sample, this clone turned up once. The chain couples TRBV10-2 to TRBJ1-1; 7 positions agree with TRBD1. This CDR3 comprises 13 residues. The V and J ends lost 3 bases and 7 bases, in that order; junction bases with no gene match: 5. The germline gives CDR1 WSHSY, CDR2 SAAADI. CDR3 in DNA: TGCGCCAGCAGTGACAACAGGGGATATGAAGCTTTCTTT. It specifies CASSDNRGYEAFF.

V usage is TRBV5-1 and J usage is TRBJ2-7, with D perhaps matching TRBD1 (7 bases). The CDR3 has 14 residues. The V end was cut by 5 bases, the J end by 7 bases, with 19 bases between. CDR1 is SGHRS, CDR2 YFSETQ, per germline. The CDR3 region is CASREQRSGGEQYF. The CDR3 DNA reads as TGCGCCAGCAGAGAACAGAGGTCAGGGGGGGAGCAGTACTTC.

This chain connects TRBV10-3 to TRBJ2-5; a possible D gene is TRBD1 (6 bases). V lost 10 bases and J 2 bases, leaving 11 bases between the germline ends. The CDR3 runs to 12 residues. Germline CDR1 is ENHRY and CDR2 is SYGVKD. The CDR3 is CATRQEQETQYF. The CDR3 nucleotides read TGTGCCACTAGACAGGAACAAGAGACCCAGTACTTC.

The chain uses TRBV4-1 and TRBJ2-2; TRBD2 is a possible D gene (6 bases). The germline V gene encodes CDR1 MGHRA and CDR2 YSYEKL. The V and J ends lost 1 base and 5 bases respectively, with 8 bases between them. CDR3 length: 14 residues. The CDR3 reads CASSQGRGTGELFF. For the CDR3, the DNA is TGCGCCAGCAGCCAAGGTCGGGGGACCGGGGAGCTGTTTTTT.

By share, this clone ranks as medium-sized (0.01 to 0.1%). The chain carries TRBV7-2 and TRBJ1-5; tentative D call: TRBD1 (5 bases). V was cut by 1 base and J by 6 bases, with 7 bases left in between. There are 13 residues in the CDR3. Germline V CDR1 and CDR2: SGHTA, FQGNSA. The CDR3 is CASSLGGIQPQHF. CDR3 bases: TGTGCCAGCAGCTTAGGGGGGATTCAGCCCCAGCATTTT. Filled out from reference TRBV7-2 and TRBJ1-5, the complete variable domain reads GAGVSQSPSNKVTEKGKDVELRCDPISGHTALYWYRQSLGQGLEFLIYFQGNSAPDKSGLPSDRFSAERTGGSVSTLTIQRTQQEDSAVYLCASSLGGIQPQHFGDGTRLSIL.

The genes are TRBV2 and TRBJ2-6, with 8 bases aligning to TRBD1. Trimming removed 7 bases from V and 3 bases from J; junction bases left unmatched: 8. In germline, CDR1 is SNHLY, CDR2 FYNNEI. The CDR3 is 16 amino acids. CDR3 in amino acids: CASNLQGVFGANVLTF. The CDR3 DNA reads as TGTGCCAGCAACCTACAGGGGGTGTTTGGGGCCAACGTCCTGACTTTC.

The table lists this clone with a count of one. V usage is TRBV7-3 and J usage is TRBJ1-6, with 8 bases aligning to TRBD1. V gave up 1 base and J gave up 9 bases; unmatched junction bases: 5. This CDR3 is 15 amino acids long. CDR1 and CDR2 (germline): SGHTA, FQGTGA. The CDR3 DNA sequence: TGTGCCAGCAGCTTAAGGAACAGGGGGGTTTCACCCCTCCACTTT. As protein: CASSLRNRGVSPLHF.

The V and J genes are TRBV4-3 and TRBJ2-7; 11 nucleotides line up with TRBD2. With 1 base clipped from V and 2 bases from J, the junction kept 1 base outside the gene matches. Per the germline V gene, CDR1 is LGHNA and CDR2 is YSLEER. This CDR3 spans 15 amino acids. The CDR3 is CASSQGSGGAYEQYF. The CDR3 bases are TGCGCCAGCAGCCAAGGTAGCGGGGGGGCCTACGAGCAGTACTTC.

A few counts support this clone. The chain recombines TRBV30 with TRBJ1-5; D is unclear. Trimming left V 0 bases short and J 7 bases short, with 10 bases between. Germline loops: CDR1 GTSNPN, CDR2 SVGIG (reference sequence). The CDR3 runs to 13 residues. CDR3 protein: CAWSVGWGQPQHF. The CDR3 DNA reads as TGTGCCTGGAGTGTAGGGTGGGGACAGCCCCAGCATTTT.